This TCR beta chain originates from a study of vaccination and CD4 T cells after COVID-19. About the research overall: Following dose two, a median approximately 65 days (range 14 to 241) passed before post-vaccine samples were taken.

This clonotype is labeled as large (0.1 to 1%). Its antigen is not known. Treatment in this sample: approximately 11-day PBMC culture with coronavirus spike peptide pools or control peptides (ViraFEST assay). With the Oncomine TCR Beta short-read assay, DNA from cultured CD4+ T cells was sequenced. TCRdb re-called the PCR reads with MiXCR, one entry per CDR3 protein. This sample has approximately 12,000 distinct CDR3 sequences, with approximately 64% found just once. Germline CDR1 reads SEHNR; CDR2 reads FQNEAQ (reference sequence). The CDR3 spans 13 residues. V shed 5 bases and J shed 6 bases, with 11 bases lying between them.

The TCR sequence derives from a human donor who had recovered from COVID-19. V gene TRBV7-9 combines with J gene TRBJ1-3, with no clear D. The sequences come from CD4+ T cells from blood, cultured in vitro, collected before SARS-CoV-2 vaccination. This CDR3 is CASSNGPANTIYF. CDR3 in DNA: TGTGCCAGCAGCAATGGGCCGGCAAACACCATATATTTT.